These T cell receptor beta chains were read from a single sample in a study of T cell repertoires in cytomegalovirus infection. TCRdb analysed the reads with MiXCR anew, one entry per CDR3 protein. The table has around 290,000 distinct CDR3 sequences, roughly 25% seen once; the top ten hold 11% to 15%. The sample was PBMCs. All receptors derive from a human donor in good health (CMV status not recorded). Some clones in this sample may be carry-over from other donors' samples. Each CDR3 is given with its conserved first and last residue. D genes are given only for firm matches. For some rows the clone size is stated as once, few or many, or as a class when expanded; others skip it.

TRBJ2-7 TRBV28 TRBD1 many TGTGCCAGCAGGTCGACAGGGGGCTTCAAGCAGTACTTC CASRSTGGFKQYF
TRBJ1-1 TRBV7-2 - many TGTGCCAGCAGCCCTTACGTGGACACTGAAGCTTTCTTT CASSPYVDTEAFF
TRBJ2-1 TRBV2 TRBD2 few TGTGCCAGCAGTGACAGACTAGCGGGGGGGAAGCAGTTCTTC CASSDRLAGGKQFF
TRBJ1-2 TRBV7-2 - many TGTGCCAGCAGCTTAGATCGCAGGGCCTCTAACTATGGCTACACCTTC CASSLDRRASNYGYTF
TRBJ1-1 TRBV7-2 - many TGTGCCAGCAGCTTAGGGGGGTTGGGCACTGAAGCTTTCTTT CASSLGGLGTEAFF
TRBJ2-3 TRBV5-4 - - TGTGCCAGCGGCTCAGTTAGCACAGATACGCAGTATTTT CASGSVSTDTQYF
TRBJ2-3 TRBV2 - few TGTGCCAGCGGGCGGCAGGGGCCCACAGATACGCAGTATTTT CASGRQGPTDTQYF
TRBJ2-1 TRBV11-2 - - TGTGCCAGCAGCTCTCTAGGTCGGGGGTACTCCTACAATGAGCAGTTCTTC CASSSLGRGYSYNEQFF
TRBJ2-7 TRBV5-5 TRBD2 - TGTGCCAGCAGCTTGGCTTGGGGGGGAATGGACTACGAGCAGTACTTC CASSLAWGGMDYEQYF
TRBJ1-6 TRBV6-5 - - TGTGCCACCCACAGGGCCGAAGATTCACCCCTCCACTTT CATHRAEDSPLHF
TRBJ2-3 TRBV2 TRBD1 few TGTGCTTCCGACAGGGGTGCTCATGATACGCAGTATTTT CASDRGAHDTQYF
TRBJ2-1 TRBV6-2/TRBV6-3 - few TGTGCCAGCAGTTACCTCCGGAGCTCCTACAATGAGCAGTTCTTC CASSYLRSSYNEQFF
TRBJ1-1 TRBV14 - once TGTGCCAGCAGCCAAGAGCGGGGAATGCCCACTGAAGCTTTCTTT CASSQERGMPTEAFF
TRBJ2-1 TRBV20-1 TRBD1 - TGCAGTGCTTACCAGGGGGCAGGCTACAATGAGCAGTTCTTC CSAYQGAGYNEQFF
TRBJ2-1 TRBV20-1 TRBD2 - TGCTCGACGGCGGGGGGTTTCAATGAGCAGTTCTTC CSTAGGFNEQFF
TRBJ2-7 TRBV15 - many TGTGCCACACGACCGGACGGCACCCTCGAGCAGTACTTC CATRPDGTLEQYF
TRBJ1-2 TRBV28 - - TGTGCCAGCATCTGTCGGGGTTCTGGGTGCTATGGCTACACCTTC CASICRGSGCYGYTF
TRBJ2-7 TRBV7-2 TRBD2 many TGTGCCAGCAGCCGTAGACTAGCGGGAGTAATCAACGAGCAGTACTTC CASSRRLAGVINEQYF
TRBJ1-1 TRBV29-1 TRBD1 - TGCAGCGCAGGACAGGCGCGGAACACTGAAGCTTTCTTT CSAGQARNTEAFF
TRBJ1-4 TRBV5-4 - few TGTGCCAGCAGCCCGTCGGGGTCGAAAGGCGAAAAACTGTTTTTT CASSPSGSKGEKLFF
TRBJ2-7 TRBV12-3/TRBV12-4 TRBD1 many TGTGCCAGCAGTTTAAGCGGCGGACAGGGGGCCAGCGAGCAGTACTTC CASSLSGGQGASEQYF
TRBJ1-2 TRBV7-2 TRBD1 - TGTGCCAGCAGCTTAGGTTCGACAGGGGGCGGAGGCTACACCTTC CASSLGSTGGGGYTF
TRBJ2-1 TRBV7-2 - many TGTGCCAGCAGCTTAGAGTCCTGGGGGGAGCAGTTCTTC CASSLESWGEQFF
TRBJ2-7 TRBV5-6 - - TGTGCCAGCAGCCCCCGAAGGGCGTACTACTCCTACGAGCAGTACTTC CASSPRRAYYSYEQYF
TRBJ1-3 TRBV12-3/TRBV12-4 TRBD1 few TGTGCCAGCAGTCGACAGGGAATGTCTGGAAACACCATATATTTT CASSRQGMSGNTIYF
TRBJ2-2 TRBV7-7 TRBD2 - TGTGCCAGCAGCCCGGGAGGGGGAAGGGAGCTGTTTTTT CASSPGGGRELFF
TRBJ1-5 TRBV28 - - TGTGCCAGCATTCTGTCGGGGGCACATCAGCCCCAGCATTTT CASILSGAHQPQHF
TRBJ1-1 TRBV7-2 TRBD1 many TGTGCCAGCAGCTTTACAGGGGTGGAAACTGAAGCTTTCTTT CASSFTGVETEAFF
TRBJ2-7 TRBV6-1 TRBD1 once TGTGCCAGCAGTTGGGACAGAAACTACGAGCAGTACTTC CASSWDRNYEQYF
TRBJ1-5 TRBV20-1 - - TGCAGTGCCCCTCGAGGGCCCAATCAGCCCCAGCATTTT CSAPRGPNQPQHF
TRBJ2-1 TRBV5-1 TRBD2 few TGCGCCAGCAGGACTAGCGGGGGGTCGTACAATGAGCAGTTCTTC CASRTSGGSYNEQFF
TRBJ2-7 TRBV2 - few TGTGCCAGCATGGGGACCCACGAGCAGTACTTC CASMGTHEQYF
TRBJ1-5 TRBV7-9 TRBD1 few TGTGCCAGCAGCTTGGGACAGGGGGCTGGGAGCAATCAGCCCCAGCATTTT CASSLGQGAGSNQPQHF
TRBJ1-5 TRBV19 TRBD1 many TGTGCCAGTAACGAGGGACAGGGTGACGGTCAGCCCCAGCATTTT CASNEGQGDGQPQHF
TRBJ2-2 TRBV19 - few TGTGCCAGTAAGGGGAGTCGGACCGGGGAGCTGTTTTTT CASKGSRTGELFF
TRBJ1-2 TRBV28 - - TGTGCCAGCAGTACGCGGTATGGCTACACCTTC CASSTRYGYTF
TRBJ2-3 TRBV7-2 - many TGTGCCAGCAGCTACCTACTAGCCGGATTACCTCTGAGCACAGATACGCAGTATTTT CASSYLLAGLPLSTDTQYF
TRBJ2-1 TRBV11-2 TRBD2 many TGTGCCAGCAGCTTTTCCGGACTAGCGGGAGCCTATGAGCAGTTCTTC CASSFSGLAGAYEQFF
TRBJ2-1 TRBV29-1 TRBD1 many TGCAGCGTTGAACCGACAGGGGTTGTGTTCTTC CSVEPTGVVFF
TRBJ2-3 TRBV18 TRBD1 - TGTGCCAGCTCCCGGGACAGGGGGCGATTTCCAAGCACAGATACGCAGTATTTT CASSRDRGRFPSTDTQYF
TRBJ1-2 TRBV6-5 - many TGTGCCAGCACCGGCTCGGGGGGCTATGGCTACACCTTC CASTGSGGYGYTF
TRBJ1-2 TRBV19 - - TGTGCCAGTAGTATTGGCAGCAATGGCTACACCTTC CASSIGSNGYTF
TRBJ2-2 TRBV7-8 TRBD2 many TGTGCCAGCAGCATACCGACTAGCGAGTTTGGGAACACCGGGGAGCTGTTTTTT CASSIPTSEFGNTGELFF
TRBJ2-1 TRBV20-1 TRBD2 - TGCAGTGCAACCTCCGGGACTAGCGGGGGCTCCTACAATGAGCAGTTCTTC CSATSGTSGGSYNEQFF
TRBJ2-3 TRBV7-9 TRBD2 few TGTGCCAGCAGCGCACCTAGCGGGGTCACAGATACGCAGTATTTT CASSAPSGVTDTQYF